This T cell receptor beta chain appears in the sequencing data of a study of T cell repertoires in cytomegalovirus infection. Study-level background: The public TCR beta signatures pointed to both CMV infection and matching HLA type. General study points: Carriage of CMV together with the relevant HLA was identifiable through cumulative public TCR beta family frequency.

Trimming took 4 bases from V and 4 from J, leaving 13 bases between them. Germline V lookup: CDR1 SQVTM, CDR2 ANQGSEA. The CDR3 contains 13 residues. This clonotype was seen only a few times. Its antigen is still unknown. TCRdb ran MiXCR on the reads and lists one entry per CDR3 protein. The table has more than 140,000 distinct CDR3 sequences, roughly 6% seen once. V gene TRBV29-1 combines with J gene TRBJ1-2, with D perhaps matching TRBD1 (6 bases). The TCR was taken from a human donor in good health (CMV status not recorded). Some clones in this sample may be carry-over from other donors' samples. What was sequenced was PBMCs. The CDR3 DNA sequence: TGCAGCGTTGGACAGGCCCGAAGCTATGGCTACACCTTC. Translating gives CSVGQARSYGYTF.